This T cell receptor beta chain was sequenced for a study of CD8+CD57+ T cells in acquired aplastic anemia. For the study at large: Each DNA sample taken from sorted CD4+ and CD8+ cells came to about 3.2 ug on average. Broader study findings: Patients and controls turned out to have 25 to 35 CD8+ CDR3 sequences in common.

The V gene's germline CDR1 is LGHNA and CDR2 YNFKEQ. V dropped 0 bases and J dropped 8 bases, with 16 bases sitting between them. This CDR3 comprises 15 residues. The template for TCR beta VDJ and CDR3 sequence profiling was genomic DNA. TCRdb reanalysed the reads using MiXCR and keeps one entry per CDR3 protein. Of a few hundred thousand distinct CDR3 sequences listed, around 33% are singletons. All patients picked for sequencing had shown, by flow cytometry, an expansion of CD8+CD57+ cells. This clonotype was counted many times. Its antigen is as yet unknown. The chain has TRBV4-2 and TRBJ1-2; D might be TRBD1 (6 bases). This clonotype originated in a human donor with aplastic anemia. The specimen sequenced was sorted CD4+, CD8+, or CD8+CD57+ T cells (not recorded which) from PBMCs. The DNA of the CDR3 is TGTGCCAGCAGCCAAGACGAGTCGTCAGGGGTAGGCTACACCTTC. It codes for CASSQDESSGVGYTF.